Listed here is a single T cell receptor beta chain. V lost 0 bases to trimming and J lost 2 bases, with 10 bases between them. The CDR3 covers 15 residues. Germline lookup yields CDR1 SGHRS and CDR2 YFSETQ. These data belong to a study of blood T cell repertoires in COVID-19. Study as a whole: Donors in the United States, Italy and Spain gave samples during acute or convalescent COVID-19.

Methods used by the authors: By means of reference gene primer amplification, nucleated cell counts were estimated. Profiling relied on immunoSEQ multiplex PCR, and the TCRdb table lists in-frame clones only, not all of them. That table supplies the V and J calls and clone size; D and trimming were determined from the DNA. The sample carries some 390,000 clones, about 87% recorded once. The specimen was peripheral blood. This chain joins TRBV5-1 and TRBJ2-3; D not certain. The receptor's source is a human donor in a cohort sampled during active COVID-19. CDR3 in amino acids: CASSLDGRPTDTQYF. The DNA of the CDR3 is TGCGCCAGCAGCTTGGACGGCAGGCCCACAGATACGCAGTATTTT.